This T cell receptor (beta chain) was observed in a study of control samples from healthy donors and cancer patients. The table came from immunoSEQ multiplex PCR; TCRdb's copy has only in-frame clones and leaves some out. The top ten hold 4.5% to 7% of the sample, which has more than 50,000 clones, approximately 85% seen once. Trimming left V 3 bases short and J 5 bases short, with 8 bases between. The length of the CDR3 is 12 residues. Material: blood. The rearrangement links TRBV12-3 or TRBV12-4 to TRBJ2-7; no definite D call. The sequence derives from a man in his forties in good health. DNA of the CDR3: TGTGCCAGCAGTTTTGGTTCCAACGAGCAGTACTTC. Encoded protein: CASSFGSNEQYF.